This T cell receptor (beta chain) came from a study of CD8 T cells in Susac syndrome. From germline, CDR1 is KGHSH and CDR2 LQKENI. This CDR3 is 14 amino acids long. V was clipped by 8 bases and J by 3 bases; unmatched bases: 6. TCR beta sequences were obtained from blood CD8+ and CD4+ T cells. FACS was used to enrich TEMRA cells, whereas the CD8+ and CD4+ T cells were obtained by negative isolation. Random hexamers were used to reverse transcribe the RNA input (about 0.45 to 1 ug). TCR beta CDR3 was amplified by immunoSEQ multiplex PCR. This amplification extended across 54 Vbeta and 13 Jbeta segments. MiXCR was run by TCRdb on the immunoSEQ multiplex PCR reads, yielding one entry per CDR3 protein. The sample yields about 130,000 distinct CDR3 sequences, about 95% seen once. This clonotype has only one observation.

Sequences were obtained from CD4+ T cells from PBMCs. The clonotype originates from a human donor in good health. The chain uses TRBV18 and TRBJ2-7, with 11 bases identical to TRBD1. The CDR3 DNA is TGTGCCAGCCTCGGAGGGACAGGGGGCTACGAGCAGTACTTC. Its protein is CASLGGTGGYEQYF.